These 5 T cell receptor beta chains were all obtained from the same sample, sequenced in a study of blood T cell repertoires in COVID-19. TCRdb's copy holds only in-frame clones and misses some; the assay was immunoSEQ multiplex PCR. The data hold 250,000 to 350,000 clones, with around 82% observed a single time. The source material was peripheral blood. The source of these receptors is a human donor with COVID-19, enrolled during active disease. The donor label of this sample is uncertain.

The chain couples TRBV18 to TRBJ2-1; TRBD1 matches 8 bases. This CDR3 region has 22 residues. V gave up 4 bases and J gave up 9 bases; unmatched junction bases: 32. Germline values: CDR1 KGHSH, CDR2 LQKENI. The chain's CDR3 is CASSRSSRGQGQVEHRLGEQFF. Here the CDR3 DNA reads TGTGCCAGCTCACGGTCATCCCGCGGACAGGGTCAAGTAGAACATCGCCTCGGTGAGCAGTTCTTC.

This chain's CDR3 is CASSLPPLYSNQPQHF. In DNA form, the CDR3 reads TGTGCCAGCAGTTTACCGCCGCTCTATAGCAATCAGCCCCAGCATTTT. The V gene is TRBV27, the J gene TRBJ1-5; D remains unclear. Germline CDR1 MNHEY, CDR2 SMNVEV (reference sequence). V was trimmed by 2 bases and J by 0 bases, leaving 11 bases between them. This CDR3 region has 16 residues.

This chain uses TRBV5-6 with TRBJ1-5; D gene uncertain. CDR1 and CDR2 (germline): SGHDT, YYEEEE. V lost 1 base and J lost 1, with 9 bases in between. This CDR3 contains 15 residues. CDR3 region: CASSLQGRSNQPQHF. As DNA, the CDR3 is TGTGCCAGCAGCTTGCAAGGGAGGAGCAATCAGCCCCAGCATTTT.

The chain combines TRBV18 with TRBJ1-1, with TRBD1 as a possible D gene (5 bases). The V gene lost 1 base and the J gene lost 1 base, with 7 bases spanning the gap. CDR1 KGHSH and CDR2 LQKENI come from the germline V gene. The CDR3 length is 14 residues. The CDR3 reads CASSPQGSNTEAFF. The CDR3 DNA is TGTGCCAGCTCACCACAGGGGTCGAACACTGAAGCTTTCTTT.

The V and J genes are TRBV18 and TRBJ1-5, with a possible D match to TRBD1 (6 bases). The CDR3 is 14 residues long. Trimming shortened V by 5 bases and J by 2 bases, and 10 bases separated the two germline ends. Germline CDR1 reads KGHSH; CDR2 reads LQKENI. The CDR3 loop reads CASSSGVGNQPQHF. DNA of the CDR3: TGTGCCAGCTCATCAGGGGTTGGCAATCAGCCCCAGCATTTT.